This T cell receptor beta chain was identified in a study of OX40 agonist ivuxolimab in advanced cancers. Study overall: Patients in the trial were receiving intravenous ivuxolimab every 2 weeks, at doses of 0.01 to 10 mg/kg. Melanoma, hepatocellular carcinoma, head and neck or renal cell cancer occurred in dose-escalation patients.

Patients were ruled out by autoimmune disease history or systemic immunosuppression. The table came from immunoSEQ multiplex PCR; TCRdb's copy has only in-frame clones and leaves some out. In the table there are some 86,000 clones, approximately 85% of which are singletons. With respect to this clone: Its target is unknown.

CDR3 length equals 13 residues. Trimming took 1 base from V and 4 from J, leaving 5 bases between them. Germline CDR1 reads SGHAT; CDR2 reads FQNNGV. Findings and caveats of the study: Circulating CD4+ and CD8+ T cells showed clonal expansion by week 6 at 0.1 to 3.0 mg/kg.

The TCR comes from an adult with an advanced solid tumor such as melanoma, head and neck, liver or kidney cancer. The J gene is TRBJ2-1, the V gene TRBV11-2, with no clear D. This sample comprised CD4+ or CD8+ T cells sorted from blood, obtained in a trial of the OX40 agonist ivuxolimab. The CDR3 loop reads CASSLVGYNEQFF. The CDR3 DNA is TGTGCCAGCAGCTTAGTCGGATACAATGAGCAGTTCTTC.